This T cell receptor (beta chain) came from a study of tumor-infiltrating lymphocytes in oesophageal squamous cell carcinoma. The CDR3 region is 19 residues in length, termini included. This clonotype was seen a handful of times. The DNA is omitted, as the CDR3 cannot be located on it reliably, and the CDR3 follows TCRdb's listing. TCRdb reanalysed the PCR reads using MiXCR and keeps one entry per CDR3 protein. The sample lists about 21,000 distinct CDR3 sequences, roughly two fifths occurring once. The specimen sequenced was esophageal tumor tissue. This receptor was obtained from a male donor with esophageal squamous cell carcinoma. The chain links TRBV7-5 to TRBJ2-4; the D segment call TRBD2 is taken from the table without a DNA check. TRBV7-5 is deemed a pseudogene. CDR3 sequence reads: CISVPEAGLAEGSNNEQFF.